This T cell receptor (beta chain) was found in a study of identical twins. Study conclusions and caveats: For cord blood, abundant beta clonotypes had fewer insertions, unlike memory repertoires, which showed none.

The germline V gene encodes CDR1 DFQATT and CDR2 SNEGSKA (reference sequence). The V and J ends lost 6 bases and 0 bases, in that order; junction bases with no gene match: 10. The CDR3 contains 15 residues. As regards this clonotype: Its antigen is not known.

The cDNA had a unique molecular identifier and a template-switch universal primer site. TCRdb reprocessed the 5' RACE reads via MiXCR and lists one record per CDR3 protein. In the table there are more than 400,000 distinct CDR3 sequences, roughly 15% of which are singletons. These same records also appear under a second study, on yellow fever vaccine responses in identical twins.

The source material was CD4+ T cells sorted from blood. The chain joins TRBV20-1 to TRBJ1-2; 7 positions match TRBD1. This TCR was recovered from a woman younger than 35 in good health. The CDR3 region is CSADSGTATNYGYTF. The CDR3 DNA is TGCAGTGCCGACTCCGGGACAGCAACTAACTATGGCTACACCTTC.